This T cell receptor beta chain stems from a study of early T cells in non-severe SARS-CoV-2 infection (dated by TCRdb to about 2021). General notes on the study: Bulk RNA from unsorted whole blood was used for TCR sequencing, so alpha and beta chains could not be paired.

This was a case-control study nested in a cohort of healthcare workers in London, UK, who had nasopharyngeal swab PCR tests and blood samples taken every week. Healthcare workers were recruited during the week of the UK lockdown, between 23 and 31 March 2020, and followed weekly for up to roughly 15 weeks. What the study reported, not specific to this receptor: Matching against VDJdb was skewed toward anti-spike CD8 responses, likely underestimated virus-specific expansions, and missed private and CD4 specificities.

This clonotype appeared a few times. The clone's antigen remains unknown. No base quality values were provided; no much bigger clone lies one nucleotide off. The CDR3 covers 15 residues, taking in both the cysteine and the phenylalanine. Kept here is only the CDR3 DNA, which spans 45 bases and is read in frame from base 1. The germline V gene encodes CDR1 SGHNT and CDR2 YENEEA. V is pruned by 5 bases and J by 6 bases, leaving 4 bases of the junction without a gene match. Libraries came from 5' RACE. Reads for this sample came from a NextSeq 500. In the TCR library protocol, unique molecular identifiers were attached to individual cDNA molecules to correct for PCR bias and sequencing error. Both TCR alpha and beta chains were sequenced, and tight co-correlation was observed between alpha and beta sequence abundances in each sample. The original methods were these. Decombinator V4 was used to annotate the V gene, J gene and CDR3 of the TCR sequences. Expanded TCRs were defined as changing significantly between any two time points under a Poisson model with p below 0.0001. Abundances of TCRs were expressed as counts per million after normalisation to the total number of TCRs sequenced in each sample. TRAV1-2 paired with TRAJ12, TRAJ20 or TRAJ33 defined MAIT TCRs, while TRAV10 paired with TRAJ18 defined iNKT TCRs. VDJdb, accessed on 1 November 2021, was searched for TCRs annotated for CMV, EBV and SARS-CoV-2, and TCRs annotated for more than one antigen were excluded. TCRdb reran the public reads through fastp at Q25 and MiXCR, keeping productive beta chains. Every distinct CDR3 protein forms one entry, paired with its most common genes and DNA. The V and J calls come from TCRdb's annotation, not from the publication. Present in this sample are approximately 77,000 distinct CDR3 sequences, 4.5% to 6% of which were seen just once. Of the sample, roughly 7.3% is held by the ten largest clones.

The chain is made from TRBV11-3 and TRBJ2-2; the central 12 bases match TRBD2. The material was whole blood, obtained at baseline. The sequence was obtained from an adult who was a healthcare worker with PCR-confirmed SARS-CoV-2 infection or an uninfected control (not recorded which). The CDR3 in this case is CASSPTSGSPGELFF. The bases are TGTGCCAGCAGCCCGACTAGCGGGAGCCCCGGGGAGCTGTTTTTT. Beyond the CDR3, the reference TRBV11-3 and TRBJ2-2 genes provide the residues; the full variable domain reads: EAGVVQSPRYKIIEKKQPVAFWCNPISGHNTLYWYLQNLGQGPELLIRYENEEAVDDSQLPKDRFSAERLKGVDSTLKIQPAELGDSAVYLCASSPTSGSPGELFFGEGSRLTVL.